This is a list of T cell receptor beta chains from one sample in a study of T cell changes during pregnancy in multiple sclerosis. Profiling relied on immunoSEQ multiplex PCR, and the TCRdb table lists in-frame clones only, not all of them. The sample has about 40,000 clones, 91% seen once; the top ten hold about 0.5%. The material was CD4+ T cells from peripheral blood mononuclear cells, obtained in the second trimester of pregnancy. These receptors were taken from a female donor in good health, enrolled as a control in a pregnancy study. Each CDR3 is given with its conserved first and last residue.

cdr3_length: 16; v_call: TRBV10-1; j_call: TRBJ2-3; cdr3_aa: CASSDHRGLSTDTQYF
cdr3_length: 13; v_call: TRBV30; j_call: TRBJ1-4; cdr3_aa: CAWSAGWGEKLFF
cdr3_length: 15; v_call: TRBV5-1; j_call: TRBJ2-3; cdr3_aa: CASSFSGGASDTQYF
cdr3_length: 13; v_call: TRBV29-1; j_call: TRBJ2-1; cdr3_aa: CSGGGGPYNEQFF
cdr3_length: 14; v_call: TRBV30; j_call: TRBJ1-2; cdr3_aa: CAWSTGTGSSGYTF
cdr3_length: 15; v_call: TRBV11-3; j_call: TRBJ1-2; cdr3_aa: CASSQAGKNNYGYTF
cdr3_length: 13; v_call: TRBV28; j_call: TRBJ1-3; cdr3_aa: CASRQYSGNTIYF
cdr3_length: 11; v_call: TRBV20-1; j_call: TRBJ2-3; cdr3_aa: CSAKPTDTQYF
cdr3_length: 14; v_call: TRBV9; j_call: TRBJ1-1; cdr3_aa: CASSVTDRVGQAFF
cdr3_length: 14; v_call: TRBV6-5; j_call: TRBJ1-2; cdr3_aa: CASSYLGQADGYTF
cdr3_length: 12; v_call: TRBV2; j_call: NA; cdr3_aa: CATNRESYEQYF
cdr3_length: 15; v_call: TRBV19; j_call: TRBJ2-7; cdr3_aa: CASSSTGGTLYEQYF
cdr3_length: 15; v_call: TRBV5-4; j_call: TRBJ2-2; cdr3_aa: CASSLIQGATGELFF
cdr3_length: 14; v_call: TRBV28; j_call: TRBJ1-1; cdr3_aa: CASRGTGGNTEAFF
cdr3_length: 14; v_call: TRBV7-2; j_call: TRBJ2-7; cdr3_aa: CASSLGGVSYEQYF
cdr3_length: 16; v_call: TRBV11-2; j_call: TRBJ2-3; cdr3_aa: CASSLVVGRRTDTQYF
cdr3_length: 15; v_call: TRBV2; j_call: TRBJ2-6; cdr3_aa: CASTLPGAGANVLTF
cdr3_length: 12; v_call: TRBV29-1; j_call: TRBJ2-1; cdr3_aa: CSVDRAGNEQFF
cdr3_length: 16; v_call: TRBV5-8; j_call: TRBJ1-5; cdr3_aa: CASSLVGGKSNQPQHF
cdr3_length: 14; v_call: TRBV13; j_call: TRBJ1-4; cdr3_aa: CASSLGRGGEKLFF
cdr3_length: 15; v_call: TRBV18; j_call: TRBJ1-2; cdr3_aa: CASSPPDRGRNGYTF
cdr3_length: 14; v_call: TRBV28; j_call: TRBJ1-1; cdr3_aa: CASSLRQGATEAFF
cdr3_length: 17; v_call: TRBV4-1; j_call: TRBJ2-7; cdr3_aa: CASSQLLTSGITYEQYF
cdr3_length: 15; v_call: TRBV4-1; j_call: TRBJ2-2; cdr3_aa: CASSQPDRVTGELFF
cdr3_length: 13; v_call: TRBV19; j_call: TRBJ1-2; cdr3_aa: CASTRTDKYGYTF
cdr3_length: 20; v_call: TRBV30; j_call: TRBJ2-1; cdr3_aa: CAWGPSPSGGAISSYNEQFF
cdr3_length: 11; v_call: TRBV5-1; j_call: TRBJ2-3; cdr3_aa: CASSSFDTQYF
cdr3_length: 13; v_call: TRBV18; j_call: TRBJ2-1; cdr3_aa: CASSPPGEDEQFF
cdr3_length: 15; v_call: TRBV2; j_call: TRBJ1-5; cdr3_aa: CASSRDRGGVQPQHF
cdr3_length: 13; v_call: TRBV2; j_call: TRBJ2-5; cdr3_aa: CASTQVNQETQYF
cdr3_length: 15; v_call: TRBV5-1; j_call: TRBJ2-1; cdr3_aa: CASSFLGGLGNEQFF
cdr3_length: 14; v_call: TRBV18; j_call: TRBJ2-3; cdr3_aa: CASSPDTGDHTQYF
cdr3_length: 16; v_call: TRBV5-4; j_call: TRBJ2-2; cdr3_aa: CASSPGTLINTGELFF
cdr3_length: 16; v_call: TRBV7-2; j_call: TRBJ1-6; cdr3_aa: CASSLLPGGLNSPLHF
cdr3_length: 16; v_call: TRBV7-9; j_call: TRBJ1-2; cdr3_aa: CASSHWALNPSYGYTF
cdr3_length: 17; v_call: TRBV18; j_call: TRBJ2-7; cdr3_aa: CASSPAGTSGRAYEQYF
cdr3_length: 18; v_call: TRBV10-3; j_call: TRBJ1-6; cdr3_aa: CAISDPGQVGGFNSPLHF
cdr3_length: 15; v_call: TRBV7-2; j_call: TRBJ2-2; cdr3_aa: CASSLAPGSTGELFF
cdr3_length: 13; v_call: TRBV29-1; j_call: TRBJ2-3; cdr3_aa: CSVVGGRTDTQYF
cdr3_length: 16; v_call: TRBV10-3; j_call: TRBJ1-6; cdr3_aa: CAISRTGRGGNSPLHF
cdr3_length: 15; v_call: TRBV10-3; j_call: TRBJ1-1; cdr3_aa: CAISETPGANTEAFF
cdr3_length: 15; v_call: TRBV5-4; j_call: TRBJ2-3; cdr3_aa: CASSSGQGRTDTQYF
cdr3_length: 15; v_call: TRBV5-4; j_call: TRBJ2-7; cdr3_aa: CASSPDPDSDYEQYF
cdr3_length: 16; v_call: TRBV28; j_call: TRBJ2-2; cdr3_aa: CASSTLRLVGHGELFF
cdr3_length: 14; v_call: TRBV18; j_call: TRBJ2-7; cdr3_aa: CASSRGLQTYEQYF
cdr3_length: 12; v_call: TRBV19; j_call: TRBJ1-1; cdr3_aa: CASQDDRTEAFF
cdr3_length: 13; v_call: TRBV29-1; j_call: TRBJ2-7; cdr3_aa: CSVGGTVAEMQYF
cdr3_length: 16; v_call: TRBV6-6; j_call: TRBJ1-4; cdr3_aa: CASSFRQGAGGEKLFF
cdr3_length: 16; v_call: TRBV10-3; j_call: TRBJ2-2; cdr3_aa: CAIKGTGTGGAGELFF
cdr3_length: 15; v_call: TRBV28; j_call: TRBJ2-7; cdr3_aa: CASSLNIGLSYEQYF